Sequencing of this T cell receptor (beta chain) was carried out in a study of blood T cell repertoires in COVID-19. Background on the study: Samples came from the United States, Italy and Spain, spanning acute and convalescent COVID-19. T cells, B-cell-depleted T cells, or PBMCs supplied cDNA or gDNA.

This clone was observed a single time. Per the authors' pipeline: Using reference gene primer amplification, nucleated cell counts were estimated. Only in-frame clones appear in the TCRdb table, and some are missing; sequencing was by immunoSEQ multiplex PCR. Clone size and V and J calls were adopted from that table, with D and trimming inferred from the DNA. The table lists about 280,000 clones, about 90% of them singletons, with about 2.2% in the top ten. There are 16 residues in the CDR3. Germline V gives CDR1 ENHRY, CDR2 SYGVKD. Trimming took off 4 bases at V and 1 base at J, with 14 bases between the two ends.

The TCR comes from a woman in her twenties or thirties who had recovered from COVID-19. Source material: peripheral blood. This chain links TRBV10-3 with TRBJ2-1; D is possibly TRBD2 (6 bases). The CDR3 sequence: CAISVLEGKSYNEQFF. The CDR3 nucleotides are TGTGCCATCAGTGTGTTGGAGGGAAAGTCCTACAATGAGCAGTTCTTC.